Following are 14 T cell receptor beta chains from one sample sequenced in a study of T cell responses to AZD1222 COVID-19 vaccine. Profiled with immunoSEQ multiplex PCR; TCRdb holds only in-frame clones, not every one. This table has 150,000 to 200,000 clones, 87% appearing once. Sequenced here: peripheral blood, sampled on day 0 of MenACWY control vaccination. Every receptor here comes from an adult in good health.

The chain uses TRBV5-1 and TRBJ2-2; 7 bases are shared with TRBD2. Germline V lookup: CDR1 SGHRS, CDR2 YFSETQ. This CDR3 is built from 16 residues. V shed 0 bases, J shed 4 bases, and the junction held 6 bases outside the gene matches. CDR3 sequence reads: CASSLGLARSTGELFF. DNA for the CDR3: TGCGCCAGCAGCTTGGGACTAGCCCGTTCCACCGGGGAGCTGTTTTTT. The full variable domain, completed using reference TRBV5-1 and TRBJ2-2, is KAGVTQTPRYLIKTRGQQVTLSCSPISGHRSVSWYQQTPGQGLQFLFEYFSETQRNKGNFPGRFSGRQFSNSRSEMNVSTLELGDSALYLCASSLGLARSTGELFFGEGSRLTVL.

The chain links TRBV11-2 to TRBJ1-2, with D unclear. The germline gives CDR1 SGHAT, CDR2 FQNNGV. Trimming left V 5 bases short and J 4 bases short, with 11 bases between. The CDR3 consists of 13 residues. In DNA, the CDR3 is TGTGCCAGCAGCCCAGCCGGAGTCTATGGCTACACCTTC. It specifies CASSPAGVYGYTF.

The genes are TRBV6-6 and TRBJ2-1, with TRBD2 matching 12 bases. This CDR3 spans 18 amino acids. Germline V lookup: CDR1 MNHNY, CDR2 SVGAGI (reference sequence). V gave up 5 bases and J gave up 5 bases; unmatched junction bases: 13. CDR3 coding DNA: TGTGCCAGCAGTCCACTAGCGGGAGGAGGGTACTACAACAATGAGCAGTTCTTC. It is translated as CASSPLAGGGYYNNEQFF.

This rearrangement joins TRBV6-1 to TRBJ2-5; D ambiguous. V dropped 2 bases and J dropped 2 bases, with 3 bases sitting between them. The CDR3 runs 12 residues. Per the germline V gene, CDR1 is MNHNS and CDR2 is SASEGT. The CDR3 region has the DNA TGTGCCAGCAGTGAATGGCAAGAGACCCAGTACTTC. It codes for CASSEWQETQYF.

J is TRBJ1-1 and V is TRBV7-8, with unresolved D. Between the trimmed V and J ends, which lost 3 bases and 11 bases, there was a span of 16 bases. Germline lookup yields CDR1 SGHVS and CDR2 FQNEAQ. CDR3 length equals 13 residues. Here the CDR3 reads CASSFSGEDGAFF. The CDR3 nucleotides are TGTGCCAGCAGCTTCTCTGGGGAGGACGGGGCTTTCTTT.

This chain connects TRBV24-1 to TRBJ2-2, with D perhaps TRBD1 or TRBD2 (5 bases each). The CDR3 covers 18 residues. Deletions cut 2 bases from V and 0 bases from J, with 15 bases between. Germline V gives CDR1 KGHDR, CDR2 SFDVKD. CDR3 in amino acids: CATSDSGTVRPNTGELFF. As DNA, the CDR3 is TGTGCCACCAGTGATTCCGGGACCGTGCGGCCGAACACCGGGGAGCTGTTTTTT.

The V and J genes are TRBV5-4 and TRBJ2-3; D is possibly TRBD2 (6 bases). The CDR3 runs to 14 residues. Trimming removed 2 bases at V and 4 bases at J, with 11 bases between. In germline, CDR1 is SGHNT, CDR2 YYREEE (reference sequence). The CDR3 reads CASSFYGGADTQYF. The CDR3 region has the DNA TGTGCCAGCAGCTTTTATGGCGGGGCAGATACGCAGTATTTT.

This chain links TRBV7-2 with TRBJ1-5; no clear D gene. Trimming stripped 5 bases from V and 0 bases from J, with 11 bases between. CDR3 size: 15 residues. Germline CDR1 SGHTA, CDR2 FQGNSA. CDR3 coding DNA: TGTGCCAGCAGCCCACTCCTTTATAGCAATCAGCCCCAGCATTTT. It is translated as CASSPLLYSNQPQHF.

The chain employs TRBV11-2 and TRBJ2-2; D gene uncertain. Germline-derived CDR1 and CDR2 are SGHAT and FQNNGV. The V gene lost 4 bases and the J gene lost 6 bases, with 9 bases spanning the gap. The CDR3 is 13 residues long. In DNA form, the CDR3 reads TGTGCCAGCAGCTCGGCCGGAGCCGGGGAGCTGTTTTTT. Translating it yields CASSSAGAGELFF.

The sample holds a few counts of this clone. The chain has TRBV5-5 and TRBJ1-2; possible D gene TRBD1, 6 bases. The germline V gene has CDR1 SGHKS and CDR2 YYEKEE (reference sequence). The CDR3 spans 12 residues. V lost 4 bases and J lost 8, with 12 bases in between. Here the CDR3 reads CASSRGALGYTF. As DNA, the CDR3 is TGTGCCAGCAGCCGGGGGGCTTTAGGCTACACCTTC.

The chain recombines TRBV18 with TRBJ2-6; 8 bases agree with TRBD1. The ends lost 2 bases at V and 0 bases at J; junction bases unmatched: 6. CDR1 and CDR2 (germline): KGHSH, LQKENI. This CDR3 has 18 residues. This chain's CDR3 is CASSPGAGGLSGANVLTF. The CDR3 region has the DNA TGTGCCAGCTCACCAGGGGCAGGGGGCCTCTCTGGGGCCAACGTCCTGACTTTC.

This chain uses TRBV7-2 with TRBJ2-5; 10 nucleotides align to TRBD2. CDR1 and CDR2 (germline): SGHTA, FQGNSA. This CDR3 is built from 16 residues. The V segment lost 1 base and the J segment 5 bases; nucleotides outside the gene matches: 7. DNA of the CDR3: TGTGCCAGCAGCTTAGGGTGGGGGACTAGCGACGAGACCCAGTACTTC. This gives the protein CASSLGWGTSDETQYF.

The chain has TRBV3-1 (or the pseudogene TRBV3-2) and TRBJ2-1; 7 positions match TRBD2. V was pared by 0 bases and J by 3 bases, with 8 bases of the junction left unmatched. The CDR3 loop spans 17 amino acids. The germline CDR1 and CDR2 sequences are LGHDT and YNNKEL (reference sequence). Written as DNA, the CDR3 is TGTGCCAGCAGCCAAGATATCTACCTAGCGGACTACAATGAGCAGTTCTTC. The encoded protein is CASSQDIYLADYNEQFF.

The chain joins TRBV19 to TRBJ1-1; D perhaps matches TRBD1 (5 bases). V shed 5 bases and J shed 3 bases, with 7 bases lying between them. Germline CDR1 reads LNHDA; CDR2 reads SQIVND (reference sequence). This CDR3 has 12 residues. The CDR3, as DNA: TGTGCCAGTAGTTGGGGGGACACTGAAGCTTTCTTT. This encodes CASSWGDTEAFF.